This is a list of T cell receptor beta chains from one sample in a study of identical twins. TCRdb called the 5' RACE reads again in MiXCR, with one record for every CDR3 protein. Among around 450,000 distinct CDR3 sequences listed, over 12% were seen once. This sample also appeared in a second study, on yellow fever vaccine responses in identical twins.

The sample comprised CD4+ T cells sorted from blood. The receptors were gathered from a woman between 18 and 29 years old in good health. Each CDR3 is given with its conserved first and last residue. Fields, in order: V gene, D gene, J gene, clone size, CDR3 DNA, CDR3 protein. D genes are given only for firm matches. Size is stated for part of the rows, as once, few or many counts, or as a class when the clone is expanded.

TRBV5-5	.	TRBJ2-2	.	TGTGCCAGGGGCCCGGACTTACTCGCCGGGGTGCTGTTTTTT	CARGPDLLAGVLFF
TRBV20-1	.	TRBJ2-1	few	TGCAGTGCCCGGGCCCCTAGCAACAATGAGCAGTTCTTC	CSARAPSNNEQFF
TRBV12-3/TRBV12-4	TRBD2	TRBJ2-1	few	TGTGCCAGCAGTCCTAGGGCGGGGGTCGTTGAGCAGTTCTTC	CASSPRAGVVEQFF
TRBV18	.	TRBJ2-7	many	TGTGCCAGCAGTGGGTCCTACGAGCAGTACTTC	CASSGSYEQYF
TRBV5-1	TRBD2	TRBJ2-3	.	TGCGCCAGCAGCTTGGATCCTGTAAGCGGGGGGCAACCATATACGCAGTATTTT	CASSLDPVSGGQPYTQYF
TRBV5-1	TRBD2	TRBJ2-5	.	TGCGCCAGCAACCCAGCGGGAGGGAGTCAAGAGACCCAGTACTTC	CASNPAGGSQETQYF
TRBV7-2	TRBD2	TRBJ2-5	few	TGTGCCAGCAGCTTAGGAGTAGCGGGGTGGGGGGAGACCCAGTACTTC	CASSLGVAGWGETQYF
TRBV20-1	.	TRBJ2-5	few	TGCAGTGCGGCGGACAGTCTACAAGAGACCCAGTACTTC	CSAADSLQETQYF
TRBV11-2	.	TRBJ2-3	few	TGTGCCAGCGGTCATAGCCTTGATACGCAGTATTTT	CASGHSLDTQYF
TRBV6-1	TRBD2	TRBJ2-2	.	TGTGCCAGCAGTCGACCGGGAGGCAGGAGCGGGGAGCTGTTTTTT	CASSRPGGRSGELFF
TRBV20-1	.	TRBJ2-7	.	TGCAGTGCTACCACAGGGTACGGGGGCCGCGACTACGAGCAGTACTTC	CSATTGYGGRDYEQYF
TRBV30	.	TRBJ2-5	.	TGTGCCTGGAGTGTGGTCAGGGGAACAGAGACCCAGTACTTC	CAWSVVRGTETQYF
TRBV6-2/TRBV6-3	TRBD1	TRBJ2-7	.	TGTGCCAGCAGTTACGTATCAGGGGGACCCCGTCTGGAGCAGTACTTC	CASSYVSGGPRLEQYF
TRBV3-1	.	TRBJ2-2	.	TGTGCCAGCAGCCAAGGGCCCGGGGGGGAGCTGTTTTTT	CASSQGPGGELFF
TRBV7-8	.	TRBJ2-5	few	TGTGCCAGCAGCTTCCTCTCCTCCGGGGCCGGCGGGACCCAGTACTTC	CASSFLSSGAGGTQYF
TRBV4-3	.	TRBJ2-7	.	TGCGCCAGCAGCCATGGCCTACCCTACGAGCAGTACTTC	CASSHGLPYEQYF
TRBV6-1	.	TRBJ2-7	.	TGTGCCAGCAGTCCAAGTACAAACTACGAGCAGTACTTC	CASSPSTNYEQYF
TRBV6-5	.	TRBJ1-1	.	TGTGCCAGCAGTTACTCGGGTAGGGTCGGCACTGAAGCTTTCTTT	CASSYSGRVGTEAFF
TRBV3-1	TRBD2	TRBJ2-1	many	TGTGCCAGCAGCCAAGGCGGGACTAGTGGGTTCTTC	CASSQGGTSGFF
TRBV4-2	.	TRBJ1-3	many	TGTGCCAGCAGCCGGAACAGGGCGTTGAATGGAAACACCATATATTTT	CASSRNRALNGNTIYF
TRBV12-3/TRBV12-4	.	TRBJ1-2	few	TGTGCCAGCAGTTTAGTTCGGGGGGGCTACACCTTC	CASSLVRGGYTF
TRBV7-3	.	TRBJ2-2	few	TGTGCCAGCAGGGGGGGAGCGAACACCGGGGAGCTGTTTTTT	CASRGGANTGELFF
TRBV6-1	TRBD2	TRBJ2-3	.	TGTGCCAGCCAAACTCGTCTAGCGGGAGGGGCAGATACGCAGTATTTT	CASQTRLAGGADTQYF
TRBV7-8	TRBD2	TRBJ2-3	.	TGTGCCAGCAGCAGGGGACTAGCGGGAGTCACCACAGATACGCAGTATTTT	CASSRGLAGVTTDTQYF
TRBV6-5	.	TRBJ2-3	.	TGTGCCAGCACCTACTTCCGGGGACTCGATACGCAGTATTTT	CASTYFRGLDTQYF
TRBV9	.	TRBJ2-3	few	TGTGCCAGCAGCGTAGCTAAACCAGATACGCAGTATTTT	CASSVAKPDTQYF
TRBV15	.	TRBJ2-2	.	TGTGCCACCAGCAGGGACAACAGGGTTCAAGGCACCGGGGAGCTGTTTTTT	CATSRDNRVQGTGELFF
TRBV12-3/TRBV12-4	.	TRBJ2-2	many	TGTGCCAGCAGATCCAGGGAGCTGTTTTTT	CASRSRELFF
TRBV2	.	TRBJ2-7	.	TGTGCCAGCACCCGCCACAGCGATTACGAGCAGTACTTC	CASTRHSDYEQYF
TRBV11-2	TRBD2	TRBJ2-3	.	TGTGCCAGCAGCTCCCGACTAGCGGGAGGGAGTCCGGATACGCAGTATTTT	CASSSRLAGGSPDTQYF
TRBV6-1	.	TRBJ2-5	.	TGTGCCAGCAGTCCAAAACCTAGTGGGGGACAAGAGACCCAGTACTTC	CASSPKPSGGQETQYF